This TCR beta chain was sequenced during a study of blood T cell repertoires in COVID-19. Study background: COVID-19 samples collected from the United States, Italy and Spain covered acute and convalescent phases. T cells, B-cell-depleted T cells, or PBMCs supplied cDNA or gDNA.

CDR3 length: 15 amino acids. The junction had 3 bases not matched to a gene; V was cut back by 0 bases and J by 4 bases. Per germline, CDR1 SEHNR and CDR2 FQNEAQ (reference sequence). Original processing methods: For nucleated cells, counts were estimated from reference gene primer amplification. Clones were sequenced by immunoSEQ multiplex PCR, and TCRdb holds only the in-frame ones, with some missing. V, J and clone size reflect that table, while D and trimming were determined from the DNA. The repertoire includes under 140,000 clones, about four fifths of them detected once, and approximately 15% sits in the top ten.

The chain carries TRBV7-9 and TRBJ2-1; 7 bases fit TRBD1. This receptor was taken from a woman aged 55-70 years with acute or convalescent COVID-19. What was sequenced was peripheral blood. CDR3 amino acids: CASSLALTGYNEQFF. DNA for the CDR3: TGTGCCAGCAGCTTAGCACTGACAGGGTACAATGAGCAGTTCTTC.